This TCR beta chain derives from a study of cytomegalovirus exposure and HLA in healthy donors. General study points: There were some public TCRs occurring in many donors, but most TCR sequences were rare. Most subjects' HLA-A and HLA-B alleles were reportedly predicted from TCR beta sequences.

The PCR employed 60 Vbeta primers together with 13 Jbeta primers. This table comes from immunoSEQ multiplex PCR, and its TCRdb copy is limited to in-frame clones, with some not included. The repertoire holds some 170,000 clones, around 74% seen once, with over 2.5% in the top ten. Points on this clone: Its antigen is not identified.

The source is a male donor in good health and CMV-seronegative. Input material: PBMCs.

As DNA, the CDR3 is TGTGCCAGCACCCTACAAGAGACCCAGTACTTC. It codes for CASTLQETQYF. This chain joins TRBV28 and TRBJ2-5; D gene uncertain. V shed 7 bases and J shed 2 bases, with 5 bases lying between them. CDR3 length: 11 amino acids. Per germline, CDR1 MDHEN and CDR2 SYDVKM.